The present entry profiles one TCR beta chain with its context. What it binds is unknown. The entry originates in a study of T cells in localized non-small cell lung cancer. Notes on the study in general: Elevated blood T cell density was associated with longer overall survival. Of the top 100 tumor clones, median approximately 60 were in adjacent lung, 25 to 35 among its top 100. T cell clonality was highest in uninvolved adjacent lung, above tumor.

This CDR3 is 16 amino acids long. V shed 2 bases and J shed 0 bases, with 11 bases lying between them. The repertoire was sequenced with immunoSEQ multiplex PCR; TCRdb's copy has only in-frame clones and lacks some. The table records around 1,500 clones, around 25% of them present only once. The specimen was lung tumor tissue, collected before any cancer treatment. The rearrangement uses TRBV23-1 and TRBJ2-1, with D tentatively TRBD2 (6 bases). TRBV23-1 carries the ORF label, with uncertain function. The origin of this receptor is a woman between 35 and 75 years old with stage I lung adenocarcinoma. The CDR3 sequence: CASSQQRVSSYNEQFF. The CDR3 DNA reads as TGCGCCAGCAGTCAACAGCGGGTGAGCTCCTACAATGAGCAGTTCTTC.